A selection of T cell receptor beta chains follows, all from one sample in a study of T cells after posttransplantation cyclophosphamide. Sequencing used immunoSEQ multiplex PCR; TCRdb keeps in-frame clones, though not all of them. Counted here are about 7,200 clones, roughly four fifths occurring once; the ten biggest clones make up about 18%. This specimen consisted of CD4+ T cells sorted from blood, obtained about 1,200 days after allogeneic stem cell transplant with posttransplant cyclophosphamide. The receptors were gathered from a female patient between 40 and 50 years old who received an allogeneic stem cell transplant from a related donor, was CMV-positive, and had no GVHD. Some T cells may be the graft donor's. The CDR3 runs from the conserved cysteine through the conserved F or W. The order of the fields is D gene, CDR3 length, J gene, V gene, clone size, CDR3 DNA, CDR3 protein. A D gene is named only where the DNA matches it firmly. Rows give clone size only sometimes, using once, few, many, or a class for an expanded clone.

>NA|14|TRBJ1-2|TRBV6-1|NA
TGTGCCAGCAGCCCTGGGGCTAATAACTATGGCTACACCTTC
CASSPGANNYGYTF
>NA|12|TRBJ2-4|TRBV29-1|NA
TGCAGCGTTGATACTGGGGCGAACATTCAGTACTTC
CSVDTGANIQYF
>TRBD2|16|TRBJ2-2|TRBV5-4|NA
TGTGCCAGCTCTTACCTAGCGGGGGGTCCGACCGGGGAGCTGTTTTTT
CASSYLAGGPTGELFF
>TRBD1|15|TRBJ1-5|TRBV28|NA
TGTGCCAGCAGTACCATACAGGGGGCTGCGCAGCCCCAGCATTTT
CASSTIQGAAQPQHF
>TRBD1|14|TRBJ1-4|TRBV2|NA
TGTGCCAGTAACAGAGGGGGCGCGGGGGAAAAACTGTTTTTT
CASNRGGAGEKLFF
>TRBD1|14|TRBJ2-1|TRBV5-1|once
TGCGCCAGCAGCTTGGGGGACAGGATCGGTGAGCAGTTCTTC
CASSLGDRIGEQFF
>TRBD1|14|TRBJ2-2|TRBV19|NA
TGTGCCAGTAGTACAAGACAGGGATTCGGGGAGCTGTTTTTT
CASSTRQGFGELFF
>NA|14|TRBJ2-7|TRBV11-2|NA
TGTGCCAGCAGCCGACACGGCCCTACCTACGAGCAGTACTTC
CASSRHGPTYEQYF
>TRBD1|15|TRBJ2-5|TRBV6-1|NA
TGTGCCAGCAGTGAATGGGTGACAGGGCCAGAGACCCAGTACTTC
CASSEWVTGPETQYF
>TRBD1|20|TRBJ1-5|TRBV19|NA
TGTGCCAGTAGCCGTTCTCCCCGGGACAGGGGGCAGGGTAGCAATCAGCCCCAGCATTTT
CASSRSPRDRGQGSNQPQHF
>NA|15|TRBJ1-6|TRBV6-5|NA
TGTGCCAGCAGTTACTCTGGGGCGTTGGATTCACCCCTCCACTTT
CASSYSGALDSPLHF
>NA|15|TRBJ2-7|TRBV5-1|NA
TGCGCCAGCAGCATCTCTAGCGCCGTAGCCTACGAGCAGTACTTC
CASSISSAVAYEQYF
>TRBD1|18|TRBJ2-2|TRBV4-1|NA
TGCGCCAGCAGCCTAATTTCCGGACAGGGACAAAACACCGGGGAGCTGTTTTTT
CASSLISGQGQNTGELFF
>TRBD2|18|TRBJ2-7|TRBV14|NA
TGTGCCAGCAGCCTCCGGAGGGGAGGGACTCCGTCAAACTACGAGCAGTACTTC
CASSLRRGGTPSNYEQYF
>NA|13|TRBJ1-1|TRBV19|NA
TGTGCCAGTAGTCAACTTCGCGGGACTGAAGCTTTCTTT
CASSQLRGTEAFF
>NA|14|TRBJ2-7|TRBV18|NA
TGTGCCAGCTCCCCCGGGACATCTACGAGAGAGCAGTACTTC
CASSPGTSTREQYF
>NA|14|TRBJ2-2|TRBV10-1|NA
TGCGCCGGCAGTGAGGGGGGGTCCACCGGGGAGCTGTTTTTT
CAGSEGGSTGELFF
>NA|13|TRBJ1-1|TRBV6-1|once
TGTGCCAGCACCTATGGGGGAGGCACTGAAGCTTTCTTT
CASTYGGGTEAFF
>NA|15|TRBJ1-4|TRBV2|NA
TGTGCCAGCAGTGTCTCTGGCGGGCCTAATGAAAAACTGTTTTTT
CASSVSGGPNEKLFF
>NA|16|TRBJ1-2|TRBV4-1|NA
TGCGCCAGCAGCCAAGAAGGGACAAGGGGGAACTATGGCTACACCTTC
CASSQEGTRGNYGYTF
>TRBD1|16|TRBJ1-5|TRBV25-1|once
TGTGCCAGCAGTGAATCAGGGACAGGGGGCAATCAGCCCCAGCATTTT
CASSESGTGGNQPQHF
>NA|14|TRBJ1-1|TRBV5-1|few
TGCGCCAGCAGGGTCGCGGCAGCGAACACTGAAGCTTTCTTT
CASRVAAANTEAFF
>NA|13|TRBJ2-5|TRBV2|NA
TGTGCCAGCGGTAGGGGATTGGGAGAGACCCAGTACTTC
CASGRGLGETQYF
>NA|11|TRBJ2-7|TRBV7-9|few
TGTGCCAGCAGCCACACCTACGAGCAGTACTTC
CASSHTYEQYF
>NA|15|TRBJ1-1|TRBV4-3|NA
TGCGCCAGCAGCCTTAGCGCAGGGGCGAACACTGAAGCTTTCTTT
CASSLSAGANTEAFF
>TRBD2|18|TRBJ2-2|TRBV5-4|NA
TGTGCCAGCAGCCCCCGGCTAGCGGGGGGGCTGAACACCGGGGAGCTGTTTTTT
CASSPRLAGGLNTGELFF
>TRBD1|16|TRBJ1-6|TRBV4-2|large
TGTGCCAGCAGCCAAGAACCGAAGGGGGCGGATTCACCCCTCCACTTT
CASSQEPKGADSPLHF
>TRBD1|16|TRBJ1-6|TRBV19|NA
TGTGCCAGTAGTCTGGGGACAGGGGCAAATAATTCACCCCTCCACTTT
CASSLGTGANNSPLHF
>NA|14|TRBJ1-2|TRBV6-6|few
TGTGCCAGCAGTTACCCAGACAGGAGCGATGGCTACACCTTC
CASSYPDRSDGYTF
>NA|16|TRBJ2-7|TRBV18|NA
TGTGCCAGCTCACCACTGACAACAACAAGCTCCTACGAGCAGTACTTC
CASSPLTTTSSYEQYF
>TRBD1|16|TRBJ1-4|TRBV19|NA
TGTGCCAGTGCAAACTCCCGACAGGGGGCGAATGAAAAACTGTTTTTT
CASANSRQGANEKLFF